A single sample is the source of the 27 T cell receptor beta chains below, sequenced in a study of OX40 agonist ivuxolimab in advanced cancers. Only in-frame clones appear in the TCRdb table, and some are missing; sequencing was by immunoSEQ multiplex PCR. The table has about 47,000 clones, 84% seen once. The sample here was CD4+ or CD8+ T cells sorted from blood, taken in a trial of the OX40 agonist ivuxolimab. The receptors stem from an adult with an advanced solid tumor such as melanoma, head and neck, liver or kidney cancer.

The chain combines TRBV14 with TRBJ2-7; D may match TRBD1 or TRBD2 (5 bases each). V lost 4 bases, J lost 5 bases, and 18 bases lay in between. The CDR3 is 15 residues long. The germline gives CDR1 SGHDN, CDR2 FVKESK. The CDR3 loop reads CASSLGVVSYDEQYF. In DNA form, the CDR3 reads TGTGCCAGCAGCCTGGGGGTTGTCTCCTACGACGAGCAGTACTTC.

The genes are TRBV27 and TRBJ1-1, with D uncertain. Trimming pared 7 bases from V and 1 base from J, leaving 13 bases between. From germline, CDR1 is MNHEY and CDR2 SMNVEV (reference sequence). This CDR3 comprises 14 residues. Written as DNA, the CDR3 is TGTGCCAGCACCACTCTTGACGGGAACACTGAAGCTTTCTTT. Its translation: CASTTLDGNTEAFF.

The V call is TRBV5-4, the J call TRBJ2-7; 9 bases are shared with TRBD1. The trim removed 4 bases at V and 5 bases at J, leaving 7 bases unmatched. Germline V lookup: CDR1 SGHNT, CDR2 YYREEE (reference sequence). The CDR3 sequence is 14 residues long. CDR3 coding DNA: TGTGCCAGCAGCCCTGGGACAGGGTGGAACGAGCAGTACTTC. It is translated as CASSPGTGWNEQYF.

The V gene is TRBV28, the J gene TRBJ2-2; 10 bases fit TRBD2. Trimming at V came to 6 bases and at J to 3 bases, leaving 10 bases not matched to a gene. The length of the CDR3 is 17 residues. In germline, CDR1 is MDHEN, CDR2 SYDVKM. In DNA, the CDR3 is TGTGCCAGCAGCTTGGACCCTAGCGGGAGAGACACCGGGGAGCTGTTTTTT. Translated, it gives CASSLDPSGRDTGELFF.

The chain employs TRBV7-6 and TRBJ2-1; TRBD2 matches 7 bases. With 0 bases clipped from V and 3 bases from J, the junction kept 2 bases outside the gene matches. This CDR3 is built from 15 residues. Germline V gene data show CDR1 as SGHVS and CDR2 as FNYEAQ. CDR3 nucleotide sequence: TGTGCCAGCAGCTTAGCGGGAGGGGACTACAATGAGCAGTTCTTC. Its protein product is CASSLAGGDYNEQFF.

The chain recombines TRBV11-2 with TRBJ2-7; D is undetermined. This CDR3 spans 14 amino acids. V lost 3 bases and J lost 0, with 9 bases in between. Germline lookup yields CDR1 SGHAT and CDR2 FQNNGV. The CDR3 coding sequence is TGTGCCAGCAGCTTCGATACCAGCTCCTACGAGCAGTACTTC. This gives the protein CASSFDTSSYEQYF.

J is TRBJ2-3 and V is TRBV4-2; the match to TRBD2 covers 7 bases. This CDR3 contains 18 residues. CDR1 is LGHNA, CDR2 YNFKEQ, per germline. J was trimmed by 0 bases and V by 4 bases; bases with no gene match: 13. Here the CDR3 reads CASSLIFGAGTSTDTQYF. In DNA form, the CDR3 reads TGTGCCAGCAGCCTGATTTTCGGAGCGGGGACTAGCACAGATACGCAGTATTTT.

The rearrangement joins TRBV13 to TRBJ2-5, with D perhaps matching TRBD1 (5 bases). V was cut by 0 bases and J by 3 bases, with 8 bases left in between. This CDR3 contains 14 residues. Germline-derived CDR1 and CDR2 are PRHDT and FYEKMQ (reference sequence). CDR3 sequence: CASSLGTEEETQYF. CDR3 DNA sequence: TGTGCCAGCAGCTTAGGGACAGAAGAAGAGACCCAGTACTTC.

The chain uses TRBV4-3 and TRBJ1-6; D gene ambiguous. Germline CDR1 and CDR2: LGHNA and YSLEER. CDR3 length: 15 amino acids. Trimming left V 1 base short and J 10 bases short, with 14 bases between. This CDR3 is CASSQVEVGGSPLHF. The CDR3 coding sequence is TGCGCCAGCAGCCAAGTGGAAGTAGGAGGCTCACCCCTCCACTTT.

The rearrangement joins TRBV19 to TRBJ1-5; D ambiguous. In germline, CDR1 is LNHDA, CDR2 SQIVND (reference sequence). The CDR3 is 16 residues long. With 8 bases removed from V and 4 bases from J, the gap between germline ends came to 21 bases. In nucleotides, the CDR3 is TGTGCCAGTGATTTCCAGGTAACCTATATTAATCAGCCCCAGCATTTT. Protein sequence: CASDFQVTYINQPQHF. The full variable domain, its missing parts supplied by reference TRBV19 and TRBJ1-5, is DGGITQSPKYLFRKEGQNVTLSCEQNLNHDAMYWYRQDPGQGLRLIYYSQIVNDFQKGDIAEGYSVSREKKESFPLTVTSAQKNPTAFYLCASDFQVTYINQPQHFGDGTRLSIL.

This chain uses TRBV7-9 with TRBJ2-7; no clear D. The CDR3 is made up of 12 amino acids. The germline V and J ends were trimmed by 4 bases and 6 bases, with 10 bases remaining between them. CDR1 and CDR2 from the germline V gene are SEHNR and FQNEAQ (reference sequence). The CDR3 is CASSSLVSEQYF. CDR3 sequence (DNA): TGTGCCAGCAGCTCCCTCGTCTCCGAGCAGTACTTC. Full variable domain (outside the CDR3, taken from reference TRBV7-9 and TRBJ2-7): DTGVSQNPRHKITKRGQNVTFRCDPISEHNRLYWYRQTLGQGPEFLTYFQNEAQLEKSRLLSDRFSAERPKGSFSTLEIQRTEQGDSAMYLCASSSLVSEQYFGPGTRLTVT.

The gene calls are TRBV5-4 and TRBJ2-7; 8 bases are a match to TRBD2. CDR1 is SGHNT and CDR2 is YYREEE in the germline V gene (reference sequence). Losses at the gene ends were 4 bases for V and 1 base for J; bases not matched to a gene: 7. This CDR3 region has 15 residues. CDR3 in amino acids: CASSAGGGLSYEQYF. CDR3 in DNA: TGTGCCAGCAGCGCAGGCGGGGGGTTATCCTACGAGCAGTACTTC. The variable domain in full, with the rest retrieved from reference TRBV5-4 and TRBJ2-7, is ETGVTQSPTHLIKTRGQQVTLRCSSQSGHNTVSWYQQALGQGPQFIFQYYREEENGRGNFPPRFSGLQFPNYSSELNVNALELDDSALYLCASSAGGGLSYEQYFGPGTRLTVT.

This rearrangement joins TRBV5-4 to TRBJ2-7; no clear D. With 0 bases removed from V and 4 bases from J, the gap between germline ends came to 8 bases. Germline CDR1 SGHNT, CDR2 YYREEE (reference sequence). CDR3 length equals 13 residues. DNA for the CDR3: TGTGCCAGCAGCTTGGGACGGAATTACGAGCAGTACTTC. It is translated as CASSLGRNYEQYF.

The V and J genes are TRBV30 and TRBJ2-1, with D possibly TRBD2 on 6 matching bases. CDR1 is GTSNPN, CDR2 SVGIG, per germline (reference sequence). This CDR3 contains 11 residues. V lost 3 bases to trimming and J lost 10 bases, with 10 bases between them. The CDR3 here is CAWRSGQEQFF. In DNA, the CDR3 is TGTGCCTGGAGGAGCGGGCAGGAGCAGTTCTTC.

This clone was seen once. The V call is TRBV7-3, the J call TRBJ2-2, with no clear D. The V end lost 3 bases, the J end lost 1 base, and 3 bases lay between the germline ends. The CDR3 runs to 13 residues. CDR1 and CDR2 from the germline V gene are SGHTA and FQGTGA. CDR3 region: CASSLMNTGELFF. Written as DNA, the CDR3 is TGTGCCAGCAGCTTGATGAACACCGGGGAGCTGTTTTTT.

This chain uses TRBV9 with TRBJ2-5; D might be TRBD1 or TRBD2, each matching 6 bases. Germline CDR1 reads SGDLS; CDR2 reads YYNGEE. The CDR3 runs to 15 residues. V dropped 0 bases and J dropped 0 bases, with 9 bases sitting between them. The CDR3 region is CASSVVGGYQETQYF. As DNA, the CDR3 is TGTGCCAGCAGCGTAGTAGGGGGGTACCAAGAGACCCAGTACTTC.

This clone was picked up a small number of times. The CDR3 DNA follows: TGCGCCAGCAGCCGAGAGACAGGGGGGAGGACTGAAGCTTTCTTT. It translates to CASSRETGGRTEAFF. The chain is built from TRBV4-3 and TRBJ1-1; 9 nucleotides agree with TRBD1. CDR1 and CDR2 (germline): LGHNA, YSLEER. The V gene end was trimmed by 4 bases and the J gene end by 5 bases; junction bases not matched to a gene: 8. The CDR3 is 15 residues long.

The CDR3, as DNA: TGTGCCAGCAGTCTCGTAGCGGGAGGGCGGTACGAGCAGTACTTC. Its translation: CASSLVAGGRYEQYF. The chain is built from TRBV27 and TRBJ2-7; 11 bases agree with TRBD2. This CDR3 has 15 residues. Germline CDR1 MNHEY, CDR2 SMNVEV (reference sequence). With 5 bases clipped from V and 4 bases from J, the junction kept 7 bases outside the gene matches.

This chain uses TRBV5-4 with TRBJ2-3; tentative D call: TRBD2 (6 bases). The V gene lost 4 bases and the J gene lost 0 bases, with 12 bases spanning the gap. Per the germline V gene, CDR1 is SGHNT and CDR2 is YYREEE (reference sequence). CDR3 length: 15 amino acids. The CDR3 reads CASSLGLSSTDTQYF. The CDR3 nucleotides are TGTGCCAGCAGCCTGGGACTCTCTAGCACAGATACGCAGTATTTT.

The chain has TRBV19 and TRBJ2-5; D unclear. Germline loops: CDR1 LNHDA, CDR2 SQIVND (reference sequence). This CDR3 region has 19 residues. Deletions cut 4 bases from V and 2 bases from J, with 26 bases between. In DNA form, the CDR3 reads TGTGCCAGTAGTACCCTCCTCACGACGGGCCCGCGATTTCAAGAGACCCAGTACTTC. It translates to CASSTLLTTGPRFQETQYF.

The chain has TRBV19 and TRBJ1-1, with D hard to call. The CDR3 runs to 13 residues. The V end lost 7 bases, the J end lost 6 bases, and 15 bases lay between the germline ends. CDR1 is LNHDA, CDR2 SQIVND, per germline (reference sequence). The CDR3 coding sequence is TGTGCCAGTACCTCCGGGCAGGACGCTGAAGCTTTCTTT. Its protein is CASTSGQDAEAFF.

The V call is TRBV25-1, the J call TRBJ1-2, with 9 bases matching TRBD1. Germline trimming cut 1 base from V and 6 bases from J; bases unmatched to any gene: 12. This CDR3 is 17 amino acids long. Germline V CDR1 and CDR2: MGHDK, SYGVNS. Here the CDR3 DNA reads TGTGCCAGCAGTGAATTTTTCGGGACAGGGAGGTTGGATGGCTACACCTTC. This translates into CASSEFFGTGRLDGYTF.

This sequence joins TRBV7-3 and TRBJ1-5; D remains ambiguous. Per germline, CDR1 SGHTA and CDR2 FQGTGA. This CDR3 spans 15 amino acids. Trimming removed 3 bases from V and 0 bases from J, with 9 bases in between. The CDR3 reads CASSFDYYSNQPQHF. Written as DNA, the CDR3 is TGTGCCAGCAGCTTTGATTACTATAGCAATCAGCCCCAGCATTTT.

The chain has TRBV2 and TRBJ2-7; D unresolved. V lost 0 bases, J lost 7 bases, and 16 bases lay in between. The germline gives CDR1 SNHLY, CDR2 FYNNEI. CDR3 size: 15 residues. The CDR3 region has the DNA TGTGCCAGCAGTGAAGCGCAGCGTGACAATGGGGAGCAGTACTTC. This codes for CASSEAQRDNGEQYF. Full variable domain (remainder filled in from reference TRBV2 and TRBJ2-7): EPEVTQTPSHQVTQMGQEVILRCVPISNHLYFYWYRQILGQKVEFLVSFYNNEISEKSEIFDDQFSVERPDGSNFTLKIRSTKLEDSAMYFCASSEAQRDNGEQYFGPGTRLTVT.

V is TRBV30 and J is TRBJ2-7; no firm D call. Germline V gene lookup returns CDR1 GTSNPN and CDR2 SVGIG (reference sequence). The V gene lost 3 bases and the J gene lost 7 bases, with 13 bases spanning the gap. CDR3 length equals 12 residues. This CDR3 is CAWRAYGLEQYF. CDR3 coding DNA: TGTGCCTGGAGAGCTTACGGTTTAGAGCAGTACTTC.

J is TRBJ1-2 and V is TRBV28; D is perhaps TRBD1 (6 bases). The germline V and J ends were trimmed by 3 bases and 3 bases, with 14 bases remaining between them. CDR3 size: 15 residues. The germline V gene has CDR1 MDHEN and CDR2 SYDVKM. Here the CDR3 DNA reads TGTGCCAGCAGTTTTGGGGGGAACAGGGACTATGGCTACACCTTC. It codes for CASSFGGNRDYGYTF.

This clone was counted a single time. This CDR3 reads CASSFRGGGNTEAFF. The CDR3 DNA is TGTGCCAGCAGTTTTCGCGGGGGCGGTAACACTGAAGCTTTCTTT. The J gene is TRBJ1-1, the V gene TRBV28, with D tentatively TRBD1 (6 bases). V dropped 3 bases and J dropped 2 bases, with 13 bases sitting between them. The germline gives CDR1 MDHEN, CDR2 SYDVKM. The CDR3 is 15 amino acids.